This T cell receptor beta chain was captured by sequencing in a study of shared clonotypes between healthy human individuals. Trimming cost V 0 bases and J 7 bases; bases outside gene matches: 12. The germline gives CDR1 SGHVS, CDR2 FQNEAQ. There are 18 residues in the CDR3. Genomic DNA of every subset was divided equally among multiple immunoSEQ plates. Using immunoSEQ multiplex PCR, the repertoire was profiled, and TCRdb retains in-frame clones only, with some absent. The sample lists about 1.5 million clones, 95% to 99% occurring once. This TCR came from a man aged 25-45 years in good health. Sample: naive CD4+ T cells sorted from blood. The subset denotes: CD45RA+ positively selected. The chain has TRBV7-8 and TRBJ2-1, with 10 bases identical to TRBD2. The CDR3 spells CASSLARSSGSVVNEQFF. The CDR3 region has the DNA TGTGCCAGCAGCTTAGCTAGGTCTAGCGGGAGTGTAGTTAATGAGCAGTTCTTC.